This T cell receptor (beta chain) was identified in a study of blood T cell repertoires in COVID-19 (dated by TCRdb to the early 2020s). Background for the entire study: The collaborator samples originated in the United States, Italy and Spain and spanned the acute and convalescent phases of COVID-19. The prospective study material was composed of cDNA or gDNA derived from T cells, B-cell-depleted T cells, or PBMCs. Subjects who had been exposed to COVID-19, were actively infected with it, or had recovered from it provided the deeply sampled blood TCRbeta repertoires that made up the dataset. The repertoires were released in a freely available public database meant as a resource for research on the immune response to SARS-CoV-2. The samples were drawn from the first 160 participants of the ongoing ImmuneRACE study and from 1,254 subjects provided by 6 global collaborators. The sample metadata nearly always contained a de-identified subject ID, COVID-19 status, age in years and sex. Where available, HLA class I and class II types were obtained from metadata supplied by the sample provider rather than from assay-based typing.

Its CDR3 holds 14 amino acids, cysteine through phenylalanine. Of the read, only the CDR3 DNA is kept; its 42 bases are in frame from base 1. The germline V and J ends show losses of 7 bases and 3 bases respectively, and no gene match explains 3 bases of the junction. The CDR1 and CDR2 encoded by the germline V gene (reference sequence) are LNHDA and SQIVND. Whole blood was collected in K2EDTA tubes by collaborating institutions according to the institutions' own protocols. For TCRbeta analysis, collaborators shipped samples in one of three forms: frozen whole blood, isolated PBMCs, or DNA extracted from either of those sample types. With respect to this clone: The antigen it recognizes is unknown. No per-base quality is available; no much larger clone lies one base away.

The research as a whole found: Clinical and demographic metadata were provided uncurated, with the amount varying by source and participant.

The immunoSEQ Assay, a bias-controlled multiplex PCR, was used to amplify TCRbeta CDR3 regions from genomic DNA. As for the authors' bioinformatics: Nucleated cell counts per sample were estimated from amplification of reference gene primers within the assay. Sequence reads were collapsed and filtered to measure the absolute abundance of every unique TCRbeta CDR3 rearrangement. For each sample, productive Simpson clonality was calculated by taking the square root of Simpson's diversity index across productive rearrangements. Sourced from immuneACCESS, this table was stored by TCRdb with only in-frame sequences that have V and J called. A share of the clones is absent; for the studies checked, an unresolved V gene accounts for under half, and the remainder has no known explanation. That table gives V, J and clone size, and the DNA gave D and trimming. The sample includes more than 25,000 clones, with 90% observed a single time. Jointly, the top ten make up 8% to 9% of the sample.

This clonotype was sampled from a man in his sixties or seventies with active or convalescent COVID-19. The sequenced sample consisted of peripheral blood. The V and J segments used are TRBV19 and TRBJ1-4; TRBD1 agrees with 9 junctional bases. The base sequence is TGTGCCAGTACCAGACAGGGGGCTAATGAAAAACTGTTTTTT. This gives the protein CASTRQGANEKLFF. Outside the CDR3, residues come from the reference TRBV19 and TRBJ1-4 proteins, so the full variable domain is: DGGITQSPKYLFRKEGQNVTLSCEQNLNHDAMYWYRQDPGQGLRLIYYSQIVNDFQKGDIAEGYSVSREKKESFPLTVTSAQKNPTAFYLCASTRQGANEKLFFGSGTQLSVL.